This T cell receptor beta chain was recovered during a study of vaccination effects on CD4 cells after COVID-19. This CDR3 region has 15 residues. V lost 7 bases and J lost 3, with 16 bases in between. CDR1 SNHLY and CDR2 FYNNEI come from the germline V gene. Generated by immunoSEQ multiplex PCR, the TCRdb table keeps only in-frame clones and is missing some. The data contain nearly 35,000 clones, around 75% of them seen just once; the ten biggest clones take up under 8%. At the end of 10 days of culture, CD4+ T cells were isolated. Sometime from March through December 2020, the person acquired a SARS-CoV-2 infection that PCR confirmed. The vaccine given was either BNT162b2 or mRNA-1273, in two doses. To note about this clone: Antigen unknown.

The clonotype comes from a human donor who had a prior SARS-CoV-2 infection. The chain is built from TRBV2 and TRBJ1-5; D is possibly TRBD1 (5 bases). The sequencing here drew on CD4+ T cells from PBMCs cultured without peptide, taken after COVID-19 vaccination. The CDR3 nucleotides read TGTGCCAGCAATGAGAGAGGCAGGGTCAATCAGCCCCAGCATTTT. The encoded protein is CASNERGRVNQPQHF.